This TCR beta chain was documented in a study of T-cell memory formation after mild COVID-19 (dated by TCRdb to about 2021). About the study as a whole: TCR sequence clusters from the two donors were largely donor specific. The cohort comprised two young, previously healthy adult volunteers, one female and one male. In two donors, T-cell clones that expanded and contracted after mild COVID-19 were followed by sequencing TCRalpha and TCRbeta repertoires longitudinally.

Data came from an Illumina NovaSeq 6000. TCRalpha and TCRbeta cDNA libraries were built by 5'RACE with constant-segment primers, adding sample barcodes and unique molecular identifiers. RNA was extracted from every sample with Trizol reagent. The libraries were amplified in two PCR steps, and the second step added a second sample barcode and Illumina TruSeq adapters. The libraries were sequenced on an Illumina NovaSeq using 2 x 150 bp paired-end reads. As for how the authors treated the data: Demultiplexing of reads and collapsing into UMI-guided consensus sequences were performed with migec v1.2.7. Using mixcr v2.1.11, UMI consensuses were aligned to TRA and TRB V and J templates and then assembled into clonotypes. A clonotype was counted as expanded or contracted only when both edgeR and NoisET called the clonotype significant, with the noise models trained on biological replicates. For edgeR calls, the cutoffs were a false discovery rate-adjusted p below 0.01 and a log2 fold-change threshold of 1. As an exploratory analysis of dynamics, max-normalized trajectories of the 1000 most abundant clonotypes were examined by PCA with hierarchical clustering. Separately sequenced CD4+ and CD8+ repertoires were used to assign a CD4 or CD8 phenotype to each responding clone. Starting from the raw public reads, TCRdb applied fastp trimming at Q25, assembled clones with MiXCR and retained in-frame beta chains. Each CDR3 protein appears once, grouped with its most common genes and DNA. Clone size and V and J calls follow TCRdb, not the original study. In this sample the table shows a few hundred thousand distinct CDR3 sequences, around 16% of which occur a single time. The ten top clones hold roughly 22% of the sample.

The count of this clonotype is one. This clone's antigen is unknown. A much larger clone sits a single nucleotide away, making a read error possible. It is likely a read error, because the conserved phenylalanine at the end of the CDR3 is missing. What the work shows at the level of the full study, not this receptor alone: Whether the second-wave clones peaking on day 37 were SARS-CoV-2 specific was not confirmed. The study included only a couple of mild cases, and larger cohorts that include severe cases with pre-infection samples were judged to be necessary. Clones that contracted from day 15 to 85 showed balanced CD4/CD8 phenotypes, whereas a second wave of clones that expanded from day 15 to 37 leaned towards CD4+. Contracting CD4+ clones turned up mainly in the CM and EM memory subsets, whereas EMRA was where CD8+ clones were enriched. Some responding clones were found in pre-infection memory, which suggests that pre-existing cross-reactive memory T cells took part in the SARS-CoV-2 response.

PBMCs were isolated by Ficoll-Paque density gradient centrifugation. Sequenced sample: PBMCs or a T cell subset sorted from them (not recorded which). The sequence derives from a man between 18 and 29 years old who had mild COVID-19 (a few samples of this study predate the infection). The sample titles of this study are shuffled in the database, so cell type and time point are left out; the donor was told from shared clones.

The CDR3 protein: CASSLGGPETQYL. In nucleotides, the sequence is TGTGCCAGCAGCTTAGGGGGCCCAGAGACCCAGTACTTA. Recombination connected TRBV7-2 to TRBJ2-5; TRBD1 is a possible D gene, resting on 5 matching bases. CDR1 and CDR2 were assigned from the germline V gene as SGHTA and FQGNSA. The CDR3 length equals 13 residues, ends included. The only DNA kept is the CDR3, 39 bases in frame from the first base. The V end loses 1 base and the J end loses 4 bases, and a stretch of 7 bases separates them.